This T cell receptor beta chain came from a study of OX40 agonist ivuxolimab in advanced cancers. Study-wide background: Participants averaged approximately 65 years of age (range about 23 to 90) and were roughly 80% male. Three patients got partial responses; one had hepatocellular carcinoma and two had cutaneous melanoma.

Study results and caveats: On average, a greater number of expanded clones characterised CD8+ T cells relative to CD4+. Both CD4+ and CD8+ T cell populations in blood had undergone clonal expansion by week 6 at 0.1 to 3.0 mg/kg.

This CDR3 spans 15 amino acids. Germline V gene data show CDR1 as MDHEN and CDR2 as SYDVKM. V was pared by 4 bases and J by 3 bases, with 9 bases of the junction left unmatched. Repertoires were generated with immunoSEQ multiplex PCR, while TCRdb's copy carries only in-frame clones and drops some. The sample yields 90,000 to 100,000 clones, approximately 85% seen once. Remarks on this clone: As yet, its antigen is unknown.

This receptor was obtained from an adult with an advanced solid tumor such as melanoma, head and neck, liver or kidney cancer. The sample was CD4+ or CD8+ T cells sorted from blood, taken in a trial of the OX40 agonist ivuxolimab. This chain uses TRBV28 with TRBJ2-7; TRBD2 aligns across 7 bases. CDR3 in amino acids: CASSYGRGFFYEQYF. DNA of the CDR3: TGTGCCAGCAGTTATGGGCGGGGGTTCTTCTACGAGCAGTACTTC.